The TCR beta chain under discussion was sequenced for a study of blood T cell repertoires in COVID-19. Study-wide background: From the United States, Italy and Spain came samples of acute and convalescent COVID-19. The cDNA or gDNA used as material had been derived from T cells, B-cell-depleted T cells, or PBMCs.

In the authors' methods: For nucleated cells, counts were estimated from reference gene primer amplification. Data came from immunoSEQ multiplex PCR; TCRdb stores just in-frame clones and leaves some out. V, J and clone size are those of that table, while D and trimming were read from the DNA. This repertoire shows 95,000 to 150,000 clones, 84% found once; its top ten account for under 4%. Germline CDR1 reads MNHEY; CDR2 reads SVGAGI. The ends were cut back, 2 bases at V and 5 bases at J, with 15 bases in the middle. The CDR3 runs to 16 residues. This clone was counted once. Recovered participants had two consecutive negative NP/OP PCR tests, healthcare professional clearance, or symptom resolution.

Sequencing was carried out using PBMCs or T cells enriched from blood (not recorded which). The origin of this receptor is a woman in her thirties who had recovered from COVID-19. The chain combines TRBV6-5 with TRBJ1-4; the D is unclear. This CDR3 reads CASSYPSSRSNEKLFF. The CDR3 DNA is TGTGCCAGCAGTTACCCTTCCTCGAGGTCGAATGAAAAACTGTTTTTT.